The following is a T cell receptor beta chain sequence with its context. Unmatched junction bases numbered 13, after V lost 10 bases and J lost 4 bases. This CDR3 has 16 residues. The V gene's germline CDR1 is SGHAT and CDR2 FQNNGV. As handled by the study authors: From reference gene primer amplification, estimates of nucleated cell counts were derived. TCRdb keeps only in-frame clones here, not all; method: immunoSEQ multiplex PCR. V, J and clone size reflect that table, while D and trimming were determined from the DNA. The sample lists 100,000 to 150,000 clones, about four fifths occurring once. The data were taken from a study of blood T cell repertoires in COVID-19. Study-level background: Sites across the United States, Italy and Spain contributed samples from acute and convalescent COVID-19.

The chain recombines TRBV11-2 with TRBJ2-2; 9 nucleotides line up with TRBD2. The source material was peripheral blood. This clonotype originated in a man aged 40-50 years with active or convalescent COVID-19. The CDR3, as DNA: TGTGCCACCCAAGAGGGCGGGAGGGTCGGCACCGGGGAGCTGTTTTTT. Amino acid sequence: CATQEGGRVGTGELFF.